This T cell receptor (beta chain) was obtained from a study of cytomegalovirus exposure and HLA in healthy donors. Study in general: The use of the same platform for the 100 to 150 validation repertoires and the roughly 700 first-cohort repertoires was reported by a later analysis.

A word on this clone: The antigen is undetermined.

The method was immunoSEQ multiplex PCR; TCRdb's version includes in-frame clones alone and lacks a portion of them. Here the sample spans 200,000 to 300,000 clones, around 90% being singletons. Study-wide results and caveats: The study listed about 150 cytomegalovirus-associated TCR beta chains. TCR clusters originating in the first cohort tended to co-occur in the roughly 120 validation repertoires, according to a later analysis. It was confirmed in vitro that a few of the CMV-associated chains were specific for CMV antigens.

The clonotype was recovered from a woman in her twenties or thirties in good health and CMV-seronegative. Sequencing was carried out using PBMCs.

The CDR3 nucleotides are TGTGCCACCAGCAGAGGGGACCGTGAAAAACTGTTTTTT. The encoded protein is CATSRGDREKLFF. V is TRBV15 and J is TRBJ1-4, with D possibly being TRBD1 (5 bases). The germline V gene has CDR1 LNHNV and CDR2 YYDKDF (reference sequence). The V end lost 1 base, the J end lost 7 bases, and 7 bases lay between the germline ends. The CDR3 consists of 13 residues.